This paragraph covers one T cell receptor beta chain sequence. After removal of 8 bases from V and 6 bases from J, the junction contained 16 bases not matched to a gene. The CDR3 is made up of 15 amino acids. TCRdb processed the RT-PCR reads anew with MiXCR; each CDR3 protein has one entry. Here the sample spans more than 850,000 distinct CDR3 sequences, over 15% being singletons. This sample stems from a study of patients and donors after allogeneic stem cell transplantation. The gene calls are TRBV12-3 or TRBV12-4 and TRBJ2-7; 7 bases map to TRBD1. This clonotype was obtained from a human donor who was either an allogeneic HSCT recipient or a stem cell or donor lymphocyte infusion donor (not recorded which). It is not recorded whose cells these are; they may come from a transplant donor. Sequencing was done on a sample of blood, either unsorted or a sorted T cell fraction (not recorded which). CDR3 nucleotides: TGTGCCAGCGGCACGAACCAGGGGGTTAGAGGCGAGCAGTACTTC. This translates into CASGTNQGVRGEQYF.